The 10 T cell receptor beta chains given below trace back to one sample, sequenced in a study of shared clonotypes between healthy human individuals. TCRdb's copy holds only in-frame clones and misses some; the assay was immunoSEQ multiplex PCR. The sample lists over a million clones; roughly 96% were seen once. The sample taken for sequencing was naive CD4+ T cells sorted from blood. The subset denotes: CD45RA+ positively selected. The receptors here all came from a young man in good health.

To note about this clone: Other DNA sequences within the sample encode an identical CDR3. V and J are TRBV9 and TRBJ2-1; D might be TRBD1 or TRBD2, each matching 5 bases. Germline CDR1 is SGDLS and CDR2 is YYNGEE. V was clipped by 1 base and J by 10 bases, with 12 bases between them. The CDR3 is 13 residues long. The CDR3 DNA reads TGTGCCAGCAGCGTATTGGGGGAATCAGAGCAGTTCTTC. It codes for CASSVLGESEQFF. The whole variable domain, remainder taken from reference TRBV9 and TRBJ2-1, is DSGVTQTPKHLITATGQRVTLRCSPRSGDLSVYWYQQSLDQGLQFLIQYYNGEERAKGNILERFSAQQFPDLHSELNLSSLELGDSALYFCASSVLGESEQFFGPGTRLTVL.

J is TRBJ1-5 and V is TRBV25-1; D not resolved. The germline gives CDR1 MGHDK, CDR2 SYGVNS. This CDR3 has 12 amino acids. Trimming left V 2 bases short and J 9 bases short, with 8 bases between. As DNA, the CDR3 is TGTGCCAGCAGTGAAGGGGTATTGCCCCAGCATTTT. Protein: CASSEGVLPQHF.

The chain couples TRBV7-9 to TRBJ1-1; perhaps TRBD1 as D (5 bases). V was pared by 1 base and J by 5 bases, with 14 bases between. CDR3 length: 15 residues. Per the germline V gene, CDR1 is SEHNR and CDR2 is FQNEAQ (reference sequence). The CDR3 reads CASSLGGGLRTEAFF. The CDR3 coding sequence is TGTGCCAGCAGCTTAGGCGGGGGTTTAAGGACTGAAGCTTTCTTT.

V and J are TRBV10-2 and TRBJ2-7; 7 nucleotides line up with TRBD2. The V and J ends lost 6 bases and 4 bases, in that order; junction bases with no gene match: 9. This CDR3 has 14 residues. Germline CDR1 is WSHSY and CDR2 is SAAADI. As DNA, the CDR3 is TGCGCCAGCAGCGCGGGAGATGCCAGGTACGAGCAGTACTTC. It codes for CASSAGDARYEQYF.

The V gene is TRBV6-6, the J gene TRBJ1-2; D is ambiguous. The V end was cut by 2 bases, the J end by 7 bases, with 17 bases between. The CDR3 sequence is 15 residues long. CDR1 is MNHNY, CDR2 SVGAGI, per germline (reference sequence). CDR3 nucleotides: TGTGCCAGCAGTTACCCCAGCACCGCCGTTAGTGGCTACACCTTC. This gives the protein CASSYPSTAVSGYTF.

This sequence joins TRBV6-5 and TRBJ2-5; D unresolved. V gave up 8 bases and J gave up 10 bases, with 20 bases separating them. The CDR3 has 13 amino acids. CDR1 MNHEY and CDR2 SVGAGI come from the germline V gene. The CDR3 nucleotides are TGTGCCAGCGGAAACCCAAGGCTTGTCGGCCAGTACTTC. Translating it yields CASGNPRLVGQYF.

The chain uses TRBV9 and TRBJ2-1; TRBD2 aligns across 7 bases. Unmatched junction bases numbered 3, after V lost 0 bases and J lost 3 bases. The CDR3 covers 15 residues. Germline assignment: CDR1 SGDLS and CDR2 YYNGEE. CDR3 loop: CASSVGGGYYNEQFF. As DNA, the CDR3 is TGTGCCAGCAGCGTAGGGGGAGGGTACTACAATGAGCAGTTCTTC. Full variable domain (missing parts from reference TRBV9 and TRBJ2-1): DSGVTQTPKHLITATGQRVTLRCSPRSGDLSVYWYQQSLDQGLQFLIQYYNGEERAKGNILERFSAQQFPDLHSELNLSSLELGDSALYFCASSVGGGYYNEQFFGPGTRLTVL.

CDR3 sequence: CASTRGTGSEKLFF. In nucleotides, the CDR3 is TGTGCCAGCACCCGAGGGACAGGGAGTGAAAAACTGTTTTTT. The V and J genes are TRBV7-9 and TRBJ1-4, with TRBD1 identical over 9 bases. The germline V gene has CDR1 SEHNR and CDR2 FQNEAQ (reference sequence). After removal of 7 bases from V and 7 bases from J, the junction contained 7 bases not matched to a gene. There are 14 residues in the CDR3.

CDR3 loop: CASSRGTSLNTGELFF. Here the CDR3 DNA reads TGTGCCAGCAGCCGGGGGACTTCTCTCAACACCGGGGAGCTGTTTTTT. The V call is TRBV7-2, the J call TRBJ2-2; D is perhaps TRBD2 (6 bases). The CDR3 is 16 residues long. V was clipped by 5 bases and J by 2 bases, with 15 bases between them. CDR1 SGHTA and CDR2 FQGNSA come from the germline V gene.

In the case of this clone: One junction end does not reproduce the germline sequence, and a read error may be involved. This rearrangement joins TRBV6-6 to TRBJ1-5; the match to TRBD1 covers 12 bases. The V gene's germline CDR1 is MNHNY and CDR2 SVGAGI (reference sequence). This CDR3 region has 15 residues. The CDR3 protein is CASTTGTGGKQPQHF. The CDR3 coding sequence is TGTGCCAGCACTACCGGGACAGGGGGCAAGCAGCCCCAGCATTTT.